This T cell receptor beta chain emerged from a study of blood T cells in healthy people across ages. Losses at the gene ends were 6 bases for V and 4 bases for J; bases not matched to a gene: 5. The CDR3 is 14 residues long. From germline, CDR1 is SQVTM and CDR2 ANQGSEA. Primers used in a second PCR of about 6 to 11 cycles were a sample-barcoded 5' primer and a J-beta primer mix. There were at least 2.5 million CDR3-containing paired-end reads obtained from each sample. TCRdb re-derived calls from the 5' RACE reads in MiXCR, one entry per CDR3 protein. Here the sample spans hundreds of thousands of distinct CDR3 sequences, 35% to 50% being singletons. This clonotype has at least ten counts.

Sequenced sample: blood. V is TRBV29-1 and J is TRBJ2-5; TRBD2 matches at 13 bases. The receptor was derived from a man aged 80 or over in good health. The DNA for the CDR3 is TGCAGCGTGTGGACTAGCGGGAGTACAGAGACCCAGTACTTC. Translation gives CSVWTSGSTETQYF.